The subject of this entry is one TCR beta chain. Its specificity is not known. This entry comes from a study of cytomegalovirus exposure and HLA in healthy donors. Study at large: Within the Caucasian-associated ancestry cluster were roughly 81% of the 398 genotyped donors.

60 Vbeta and 13 Jbeta primers were used in PCR. Method: immunoSEQ multiplex PCR; TCRdb's copy keeps in-frame clones and lacks some. Found here are a few hundred thousand clones, about 90% of them singletons; the top ten hold around 1.7%. Findings of the study overall: Later, TCR association rates were found to vary by HLA locus, highest for DRB1 and lowest for HLA-C. Both high specificity and high sensitivity reportedly marked the classifier's diagnosis of cytomegalovirus status.

With 4 bases removed from V and 3 bases from J, the gap between germline ends came to 16 bases. Germline CDR1 MNHNS, CDR2 SASEGT. CDR3 length: 16 residues. This receptor was taken from a girl under 10 years old in good health and CMV-seronegative. J is TRBJ1-5 and V is TRBV6-1, with D perhaps matching TRBD1 (5 bases). What was sequenced was PBMCs. The CDR3 region is CASSGLETVFNQPQHF. CDR3 nucleotide sequence: TGTGCCAGCAGTGGGCTCGAGACAGTTTTCAATCAGCCCCAGCATTTT.